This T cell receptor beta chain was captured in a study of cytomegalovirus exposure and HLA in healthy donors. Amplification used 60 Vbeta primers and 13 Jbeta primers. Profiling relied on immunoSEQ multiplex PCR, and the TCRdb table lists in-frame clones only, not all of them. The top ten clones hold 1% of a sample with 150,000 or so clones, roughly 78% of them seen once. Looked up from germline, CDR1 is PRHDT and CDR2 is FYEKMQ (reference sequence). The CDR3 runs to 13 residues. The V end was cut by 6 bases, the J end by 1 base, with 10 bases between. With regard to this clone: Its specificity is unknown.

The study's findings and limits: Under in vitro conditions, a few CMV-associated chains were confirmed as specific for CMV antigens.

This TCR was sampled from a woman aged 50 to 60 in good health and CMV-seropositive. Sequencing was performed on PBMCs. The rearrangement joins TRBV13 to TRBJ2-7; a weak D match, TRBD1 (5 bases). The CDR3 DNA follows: TGTGCCAGCAGAAACAGGCTGTCCTACGAGCAGTACTTC. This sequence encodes CASRNRLSYEQYF.